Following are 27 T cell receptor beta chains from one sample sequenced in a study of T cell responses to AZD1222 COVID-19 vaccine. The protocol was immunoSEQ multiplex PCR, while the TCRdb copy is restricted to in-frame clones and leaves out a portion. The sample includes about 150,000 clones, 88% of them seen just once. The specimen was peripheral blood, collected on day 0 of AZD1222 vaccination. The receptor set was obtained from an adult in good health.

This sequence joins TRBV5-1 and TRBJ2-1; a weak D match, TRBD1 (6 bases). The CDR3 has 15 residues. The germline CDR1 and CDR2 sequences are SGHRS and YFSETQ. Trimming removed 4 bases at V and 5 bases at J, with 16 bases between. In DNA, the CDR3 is TGCGCCAGCAGCCCTACTACAGGGTTTCACAATGAGCAGTTCTTC. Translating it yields CASSPTTGFHNEQFF. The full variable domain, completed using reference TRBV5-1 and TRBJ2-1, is KAGVTQTPRYLIKTRGQQVTLSCSPISGHRSVSWYQQTPGQGLQFLFEYFSETQRNKGNFPGRFSGRQFSNSRSEMNVSTLELGDSALYLCASSPTTGFHNEQFFGPGTRLTVL.

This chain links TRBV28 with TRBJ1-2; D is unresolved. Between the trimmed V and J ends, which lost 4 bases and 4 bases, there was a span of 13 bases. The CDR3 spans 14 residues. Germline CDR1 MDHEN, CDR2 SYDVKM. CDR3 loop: CASSYPPLSYGYTF. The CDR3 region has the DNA TGTGCCAGCAGTTATCCCCCCCTTAGCTATGGCTACACCTTC.

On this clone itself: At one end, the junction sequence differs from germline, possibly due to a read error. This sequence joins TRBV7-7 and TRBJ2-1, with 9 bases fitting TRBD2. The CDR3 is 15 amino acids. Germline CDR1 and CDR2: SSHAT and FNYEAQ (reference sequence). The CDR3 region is CASSLEAGGYNEQFF. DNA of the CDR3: TGTGCTAGCAGCTTAGAGGCGGGGGGGTACAATGAGCAGTTCTTC.

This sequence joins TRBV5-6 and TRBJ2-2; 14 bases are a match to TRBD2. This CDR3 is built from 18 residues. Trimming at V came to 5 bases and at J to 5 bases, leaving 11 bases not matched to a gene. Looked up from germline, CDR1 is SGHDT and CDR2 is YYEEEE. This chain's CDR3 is CASSPGTSGGRGTGELFF. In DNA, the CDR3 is TGTGCCAGCAGTCCCGGGACTAGCGGGGGTCGTGGGACCGGGGAGCTGTTTTTT.

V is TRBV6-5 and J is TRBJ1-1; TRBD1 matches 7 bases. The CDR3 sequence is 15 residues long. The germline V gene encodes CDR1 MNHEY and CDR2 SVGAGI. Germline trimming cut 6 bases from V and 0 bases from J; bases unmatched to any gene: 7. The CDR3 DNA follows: TGTGCCAGCAGCCCCTTGACAGGGTTGAACACTGAAGCTTTCTTT. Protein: CASSPLTGLNTEAFF.

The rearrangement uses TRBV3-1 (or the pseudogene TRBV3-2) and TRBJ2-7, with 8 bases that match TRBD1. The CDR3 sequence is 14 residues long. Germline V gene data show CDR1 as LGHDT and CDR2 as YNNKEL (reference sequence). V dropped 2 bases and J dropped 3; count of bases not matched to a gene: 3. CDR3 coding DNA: TGTGCCAGCAGCCAACCGGACAGGGTCTACGAGCAGTACTTC. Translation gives CASSQPDRVYEQYF.

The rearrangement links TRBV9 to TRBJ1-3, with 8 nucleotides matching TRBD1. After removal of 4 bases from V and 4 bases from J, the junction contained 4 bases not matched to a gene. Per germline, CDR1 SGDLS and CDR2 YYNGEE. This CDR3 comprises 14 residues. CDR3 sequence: CASSSTGGGNTIYF. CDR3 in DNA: TGTGCCAGCAGCTCCACAGGGGGAGGAAACACCATATATTTT.

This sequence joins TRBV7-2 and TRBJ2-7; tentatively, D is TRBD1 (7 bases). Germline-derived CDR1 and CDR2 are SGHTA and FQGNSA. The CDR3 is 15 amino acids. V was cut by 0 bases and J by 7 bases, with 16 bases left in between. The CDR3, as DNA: TGTGCCAGCAGCTTAGCGCAGGGGGGCGGTAGGGAGCAGTACTTC. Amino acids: CASSLAQGGGREQYF.

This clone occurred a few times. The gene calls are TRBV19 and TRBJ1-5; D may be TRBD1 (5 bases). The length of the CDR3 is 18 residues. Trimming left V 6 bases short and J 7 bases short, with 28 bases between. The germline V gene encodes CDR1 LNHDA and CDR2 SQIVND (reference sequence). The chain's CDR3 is CASRARDRQRLPVQPQHF. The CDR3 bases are TGTGCCAGTAGGGCCCGGGACCGCCAGCGCCTCCCGGTGCAGCCCCAGCATTTT.

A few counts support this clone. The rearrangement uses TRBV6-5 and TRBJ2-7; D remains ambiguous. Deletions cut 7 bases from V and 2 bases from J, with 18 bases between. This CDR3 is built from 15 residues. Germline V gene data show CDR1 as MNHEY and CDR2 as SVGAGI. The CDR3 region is CASNRRLGGAYEQYF. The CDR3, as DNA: TGTGCCAGCAACCGCAGGCTAGGCGGAGCCTACGAGCAGTACTTC.

The CDR3 here is CASSLHINYEQYF. The CDR3 bases are TGTGCCAGCAGCTTACACATCAATTACGAGCAGTACTTC. The chain carries TRBV11-2 and TRBJ2-7; the D is unclear. V dropped 2 bases and J dropped 4 bases, with 9 bases sitting between them. This CDR3 is 13 amino acids long. CDR1 is SGHAT and CDR2 is FQNNGV in the germline V gene.

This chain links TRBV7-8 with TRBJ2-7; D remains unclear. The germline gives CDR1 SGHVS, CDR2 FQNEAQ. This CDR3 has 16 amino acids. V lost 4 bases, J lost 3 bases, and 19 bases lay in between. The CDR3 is CASSYRTDTPNYEQYF. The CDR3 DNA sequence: TGTGCCAGCAGCTACCGGACCGATACACCGAACTACGAGCAGTACTTC. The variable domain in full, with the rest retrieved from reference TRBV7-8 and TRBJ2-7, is GAGVSQSPRYKVAKRGQDVALRCDPISGHVSLFWYQQALGQGPEFLTYFQNEAQLDKSGLPSDRFFAERPEGSVSTLKIQRTQQEDSAVYLCASSYRTDTPNYEQYFGPGTRLTVT.

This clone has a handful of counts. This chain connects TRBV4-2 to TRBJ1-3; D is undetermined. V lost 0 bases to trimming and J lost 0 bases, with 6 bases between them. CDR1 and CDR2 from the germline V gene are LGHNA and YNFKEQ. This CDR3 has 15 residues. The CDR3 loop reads CASSQDLLSGNTIYF. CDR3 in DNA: TGTGCCAGCAGCCAAGATTTACTCTCTGGAAACACCATATATTTT.

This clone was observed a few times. This CDR3 is CASSVELDREAFF. CDR3 bases: TGTGCCAGCAGCGTAGAATTAGACAGGGAAGCTTTCTTT. This chain connects TRBV9 to TRBJ1-1, with D possibly being TRBD1 (6 bases). With 0 bases removed from V and 8 bases from J, the gap between germline ends came to 11 bases. Germline V lookup: CDR1 SGDLS, CDR2 YYNGEE. This CDR3 is 13 amino acids long.

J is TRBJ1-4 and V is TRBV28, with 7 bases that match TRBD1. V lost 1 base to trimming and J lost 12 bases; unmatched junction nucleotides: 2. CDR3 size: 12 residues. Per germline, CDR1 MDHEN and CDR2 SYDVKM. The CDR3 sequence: CASSLFDRELFF. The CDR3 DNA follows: TGTGCCAGCAGTTTATTCGACAGGGAACTGTTTTTT.

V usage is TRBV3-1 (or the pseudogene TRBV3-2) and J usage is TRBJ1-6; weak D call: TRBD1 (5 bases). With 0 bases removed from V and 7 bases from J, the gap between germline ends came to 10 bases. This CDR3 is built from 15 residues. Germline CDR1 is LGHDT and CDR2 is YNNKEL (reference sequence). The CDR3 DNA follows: TGTGCCAGCAGCCAAGAAGTATGGGGGAATTCACCCCTCCACTTT. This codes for CASSQEVWGNSPLHF.

In nucleotides, the CDR3 is TGTGCCAGCATCACAGGGAGTCGGGCTGAAGCTTTCTTT. Protein: CASITGSRAEAFF. The chain carries TRBV6-5 and TRBJ1-1; TRBD1 might be the D (6 bases). CDR3 length: 13 residues. Per the germline V gene, CDR1 is MNHEY and CDR2 is SVGAGI. V was shortened by 7 bases and J by 6 bases, with 15 bases between the two germline ends.

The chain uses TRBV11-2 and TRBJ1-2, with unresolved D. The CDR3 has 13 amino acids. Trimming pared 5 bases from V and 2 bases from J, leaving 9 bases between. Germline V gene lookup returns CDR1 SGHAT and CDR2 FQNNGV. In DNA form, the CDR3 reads TGTGCCAGCAGCCTAAGTAGGAACTATGGCTACACCTTC. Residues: CASSLSRNYGYTF.

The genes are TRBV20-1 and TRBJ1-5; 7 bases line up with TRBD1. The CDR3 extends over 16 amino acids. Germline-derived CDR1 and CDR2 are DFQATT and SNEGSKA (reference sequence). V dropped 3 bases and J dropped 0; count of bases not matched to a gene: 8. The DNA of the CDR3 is TGCAGTGCTAGTCCGGGACAGCTTTATAGCAATCAGCCCCAGCATTTT. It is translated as CSASPGQLYSNQPQHF.

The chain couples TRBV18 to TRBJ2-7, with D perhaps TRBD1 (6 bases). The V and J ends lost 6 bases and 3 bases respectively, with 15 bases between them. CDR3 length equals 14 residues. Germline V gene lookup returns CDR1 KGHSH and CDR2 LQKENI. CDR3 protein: CASSPGSQGYEQYF. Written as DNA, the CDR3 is TGTGCCAGCTCCCCTGGATCACAGGGCTACGAGCAGTACTTC.

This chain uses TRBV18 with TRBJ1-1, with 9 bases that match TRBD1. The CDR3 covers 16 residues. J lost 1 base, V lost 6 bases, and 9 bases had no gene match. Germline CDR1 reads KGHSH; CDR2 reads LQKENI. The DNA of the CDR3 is TGTGCCAGCTCTCAAATGAACAGGGGGCAGAACACTGAAGCTTTCTTT. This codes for CASSQMNRGQNTEAFF.

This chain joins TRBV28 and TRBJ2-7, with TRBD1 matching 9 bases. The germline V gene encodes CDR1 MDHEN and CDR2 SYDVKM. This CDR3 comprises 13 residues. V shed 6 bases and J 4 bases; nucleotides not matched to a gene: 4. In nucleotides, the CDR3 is TGTGCCAGCAGAATGGACAGGGGATACGAGCAGTACTTC. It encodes CASRMDRGYEQYF. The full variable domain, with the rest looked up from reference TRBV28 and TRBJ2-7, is DVKVTQSSRYLVKRTGEKVFLECVQDMDHENMFWYRQDPGLGLRLIYFSYDVKMKEKGDIPEGYSVSREKKERFSLILESASTNQTSMYLCASRMDRGYEQYFGPGTRLTVT.

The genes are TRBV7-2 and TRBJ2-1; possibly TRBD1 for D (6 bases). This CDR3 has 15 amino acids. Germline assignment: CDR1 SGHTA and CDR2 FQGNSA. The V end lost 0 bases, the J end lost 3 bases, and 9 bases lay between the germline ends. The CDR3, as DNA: TGTGCCAGCAGCTTAGCGGGGGCCAACTACAATGAGCAGTTCTTC. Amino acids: CASSLAGANYNEQFF. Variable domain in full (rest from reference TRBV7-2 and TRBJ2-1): GAGVSQSPSNKVTEKGKDVELRCDPISGHTALYWYRQSLGQGLEFLIYFQGNSAPDKSGLPSDRFSAERTGGSVSTLTIQRTQQEDSAVYLCASSLAGANYNEQFFGPGTRLTVL.

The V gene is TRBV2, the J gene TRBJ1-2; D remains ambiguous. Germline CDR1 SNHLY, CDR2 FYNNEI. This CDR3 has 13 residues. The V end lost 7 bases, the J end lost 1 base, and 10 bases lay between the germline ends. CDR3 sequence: CASTMSYNYGYTF. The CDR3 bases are TGTGCCAGCACTATGTCCTATAACTATGGCTACACCTTC.

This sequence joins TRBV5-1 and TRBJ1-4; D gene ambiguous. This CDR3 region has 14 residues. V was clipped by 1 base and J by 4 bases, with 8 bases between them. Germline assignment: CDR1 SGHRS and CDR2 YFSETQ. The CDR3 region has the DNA TGCGCCAGCAGCTTGCGCACGGGTAATGAAAAACTGTTTTTT. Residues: CASSLRTGNEKLFF.

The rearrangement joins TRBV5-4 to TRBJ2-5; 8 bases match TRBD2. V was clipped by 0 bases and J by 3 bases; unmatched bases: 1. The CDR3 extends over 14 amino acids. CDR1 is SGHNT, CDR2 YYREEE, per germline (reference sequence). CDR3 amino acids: CASSLAGGEETQYF. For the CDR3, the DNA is TGTGCCAGCAGCTTGGCCGGGGGGGAAGAGACCCAGTACTTC.

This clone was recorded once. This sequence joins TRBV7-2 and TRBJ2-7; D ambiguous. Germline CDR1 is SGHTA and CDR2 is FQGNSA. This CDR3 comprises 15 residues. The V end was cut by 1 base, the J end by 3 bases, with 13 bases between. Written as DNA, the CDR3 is TGTGCCAGCAGCTTAGGCTTCGGGCTTGACTACGAGCAGTACTTC. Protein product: CASSLGFGLDYEQYF.